Detailed here is one T cell receptor (beta chain). What it recognizes is unknown. Other DNA sequences within the sample encode an identical CDR3. Trimming cost V 1 base and J 2 bases; bases outside gene matches: 2. This CDR3 has 14 amino acids. Germline values: CDR1 SGHVS, CDR2 FNYEAQ. Unrecorded immune exposure was likely among donors, who were nominally healthy when sampled. These data come from a study of cytomegalovirus exposure and HLA in healthy donors. Study-level findings and limits: The dataset shows that most TCR sequences were rare, while some public TCRs occurred in many donors. The study designated around 150 TCR beta chains cytomegalovirus-associated.

It was with 60 Vbeta and 13 Jbeta primers that the PCR ran. Profiling relied on immunoSEQ multiplex PCR, and the TCRdb table lists in-frame clones only, not all of them. The sample has about 110,000 clones, just over 70% seen once. V usage is TRBV7-6 and J usage is TRBJ2-7; the match to TRBD1 covers 7 bases. The source of this sequence is a boy aged 5-17 years in good health and CMV-seronegative. The sequenced sample was PBMCs. The CDR3 coding sequence is TGTGCCAGCAGCTTAGACAGGGGTCCCTACGAGCAGTACTTC. It codes for CASSLDRGPYEQYF.